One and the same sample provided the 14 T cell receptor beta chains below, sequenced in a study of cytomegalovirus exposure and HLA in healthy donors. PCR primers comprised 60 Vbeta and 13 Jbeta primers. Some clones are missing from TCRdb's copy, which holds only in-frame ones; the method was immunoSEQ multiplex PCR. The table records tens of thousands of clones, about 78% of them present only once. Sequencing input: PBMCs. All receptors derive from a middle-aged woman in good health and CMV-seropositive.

CDR3 amino acids: CASSLNQGWNTEAFF. The CDR3 region has the DNA TGTGCCAGCAGCTTAAATCAGGGGTGGAACACTGAAGCTTTCTTT. This chain joins TRBV7-3 and TRBJ1-1; a weak D match, TRBD1 (6 bases). The CDR3 consists of 15 residues. Per the germline V gene, CDR1 is SGHTA and CDR2 is FQGTGA. Trimming pared 1 base from V and 1 base from J, leaving 10 bases between.

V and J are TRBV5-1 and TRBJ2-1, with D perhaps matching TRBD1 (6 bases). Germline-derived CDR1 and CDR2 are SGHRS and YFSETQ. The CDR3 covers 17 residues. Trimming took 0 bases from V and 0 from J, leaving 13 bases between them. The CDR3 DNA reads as TGCGCCAGCAGCTTGGTAGTGGGACACAGCTCCTACAATGAGCAGTTCTTC. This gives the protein CASSLVVGHSSYNEQFF.

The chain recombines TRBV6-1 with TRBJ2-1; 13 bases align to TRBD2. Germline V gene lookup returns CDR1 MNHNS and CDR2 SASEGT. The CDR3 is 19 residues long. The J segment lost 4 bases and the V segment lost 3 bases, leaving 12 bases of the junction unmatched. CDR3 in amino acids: CASSESPGLAGKWYNEQFF. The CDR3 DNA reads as TGTGCCAGCAGTGAGAGTCCGGGACTAGCGGGGAAATGGTACAATGAGCAGTTCTTC.

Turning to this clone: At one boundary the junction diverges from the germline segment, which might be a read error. CDR3 residues: CASTQTLRDSSYEQYF. Here the CDR3 DNA reads TGCGCCAGCACCCAAACCCTGAGGGACAGTTCCTACGAGCAGTACTTC. The chain is built from TRBV4-1 and TRBJ2-7; the match to TRBD1 covers 7 bases. The CDR3 totals 16 residues. CDR1 is MGHRA and CDR2 is YSYEKL in the germline V gene.

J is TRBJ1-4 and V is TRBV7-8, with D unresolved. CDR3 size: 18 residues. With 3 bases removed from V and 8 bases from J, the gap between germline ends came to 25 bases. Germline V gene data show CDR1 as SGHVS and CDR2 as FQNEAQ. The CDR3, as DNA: TGTGCCAGCAGCTTTTCTGACACTTTGGGTAGTTGGAAAGAAAAACTGTTTTTT. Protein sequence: CASSFSDTLGSWKEKLFF.

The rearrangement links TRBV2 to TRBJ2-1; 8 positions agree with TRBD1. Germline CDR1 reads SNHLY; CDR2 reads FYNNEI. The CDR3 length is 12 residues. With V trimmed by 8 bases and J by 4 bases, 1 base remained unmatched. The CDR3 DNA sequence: TGTGCCAGCGGACAGGGTTACAATGAGCAGTTCTTC. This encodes CASGQGYNEQFF.

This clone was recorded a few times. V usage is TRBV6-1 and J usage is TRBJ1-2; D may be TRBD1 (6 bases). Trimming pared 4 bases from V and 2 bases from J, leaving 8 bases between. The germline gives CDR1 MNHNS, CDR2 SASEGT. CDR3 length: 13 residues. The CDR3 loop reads CASSADRNYGYTF. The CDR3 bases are TGTGCCAGCAGTGCGGACAGAAACTATGGCTACACCTTC.

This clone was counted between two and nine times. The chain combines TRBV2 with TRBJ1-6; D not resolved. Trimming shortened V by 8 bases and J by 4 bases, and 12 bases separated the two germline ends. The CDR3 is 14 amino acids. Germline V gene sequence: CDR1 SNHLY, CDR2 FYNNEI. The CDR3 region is CASYQQQYNSPLHF. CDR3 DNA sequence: TGTGCCAGCTATCAACAGCAGTATAATTCACCCCTCCACTTT. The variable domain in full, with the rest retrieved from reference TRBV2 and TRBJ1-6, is EPEVTQTPSHQVTQMGQEVILRCVPISNHLYFYWYRQILGQKVEFLVSFYNNEISEKSEIFDDQFSVERPDGSNFTLKIRSTKLEDSAMYFCASYQQQYNSPLHFGNGTRLTVT.

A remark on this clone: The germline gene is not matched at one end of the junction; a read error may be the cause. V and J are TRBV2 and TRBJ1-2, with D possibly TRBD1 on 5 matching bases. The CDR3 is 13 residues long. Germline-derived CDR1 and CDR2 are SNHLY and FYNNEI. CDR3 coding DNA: TGTGCCAGCAGTTATACAGGTGCCTATGTCTACACCTTC. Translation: CASSYTGAYVYTF.

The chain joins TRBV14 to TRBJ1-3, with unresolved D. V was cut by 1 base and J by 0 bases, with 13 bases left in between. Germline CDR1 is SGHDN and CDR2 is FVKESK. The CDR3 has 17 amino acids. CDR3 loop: CASSQGRRGSSGNTIYF. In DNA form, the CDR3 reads TGTGCCAGCAGCCAAGGACGTCGTGGGAGCTCTGGAAACACCATATATTTT.

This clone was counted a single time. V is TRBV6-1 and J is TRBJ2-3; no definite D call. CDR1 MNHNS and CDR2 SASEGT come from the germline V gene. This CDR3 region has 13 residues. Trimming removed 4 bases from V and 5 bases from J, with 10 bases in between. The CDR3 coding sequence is TGTGCCAGCAGTGGTCCCGGCGGAGATACGCAGTATTTT. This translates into CASSGPGGDTQYF.

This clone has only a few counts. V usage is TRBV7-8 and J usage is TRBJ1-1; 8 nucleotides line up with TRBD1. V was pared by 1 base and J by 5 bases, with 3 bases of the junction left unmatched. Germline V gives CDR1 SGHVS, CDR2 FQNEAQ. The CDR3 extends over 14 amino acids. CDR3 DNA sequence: TGTGCCAGCAGCTTAGGCAGGGGGCGGACTGAAGCTTTCTTT. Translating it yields CASSLGRGRTEAFF.

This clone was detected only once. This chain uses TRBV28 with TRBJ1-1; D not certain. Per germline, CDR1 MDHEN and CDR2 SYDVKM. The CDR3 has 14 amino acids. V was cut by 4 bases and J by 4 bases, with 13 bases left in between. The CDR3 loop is CASSYGGVGTEAFF. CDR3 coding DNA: TGTGCCAGCAGTTACGGCGGTGTGGGCACTGAAGCTTTCTTT.

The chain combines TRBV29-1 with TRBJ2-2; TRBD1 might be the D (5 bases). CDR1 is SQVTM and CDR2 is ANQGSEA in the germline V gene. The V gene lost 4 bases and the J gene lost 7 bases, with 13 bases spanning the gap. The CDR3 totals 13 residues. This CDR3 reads CSVVRGASGELFF. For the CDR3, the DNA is TGCAGCGTTGTGCGTGGGGCGAGCGGGGAGCTGTTTTTT.